This entry concerns a single T cell receptor (beta chain). No conserved phenylalanine or tryptophan is present at the end of the CDR3, so a read error is the likely explanation. These data originate in a study of blood T cells in healthy people across ages. The germline V and J ends were trimmed by 6 bases and 5 bases, with 8 bases remaining between them. Germline lookup yields CDR1 KGHDR and CDR2 SFDVKD. The CDR3 is 12 residues long. A second about 7 to 12 cycle PCR used barcoded and J-beta primers. Every single cDNA molecule received a tag from a template-switch adaptor with 12 random nucleotides. TCRdb used MiXCR to reprocess the 5' RACE reads, holding one entry per CDR3 protein. The repertoire includes around 650,000 distinct CDR3 sequences, about 32% of them detected once, and less than 20% sits in the top ten. Peripheral blood from each donor was collected in a volume of approximately 9.5 milliliters.

The chain employs TRBV24-1 and TRBJ2-3; D uncertain. Sequenced input: blood. The sequence derives from a woman aged 80 or older in good health. The CDR3 DNA is TGTGCCACCAGTCTTCTGGGAGATACGCAGTATTTG. Translation gives CATSLLGDTQYL.